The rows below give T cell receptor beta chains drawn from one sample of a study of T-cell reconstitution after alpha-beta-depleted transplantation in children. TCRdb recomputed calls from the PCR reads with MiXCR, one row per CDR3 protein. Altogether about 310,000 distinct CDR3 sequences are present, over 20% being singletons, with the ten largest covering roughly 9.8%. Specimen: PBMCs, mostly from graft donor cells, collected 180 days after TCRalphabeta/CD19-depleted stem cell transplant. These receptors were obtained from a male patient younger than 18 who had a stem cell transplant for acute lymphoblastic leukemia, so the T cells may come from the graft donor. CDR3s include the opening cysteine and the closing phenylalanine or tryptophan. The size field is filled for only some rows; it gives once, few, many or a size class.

CASSFWGQTDYEQYF	.	TRBJ2-7	TRBV4-2
CASSQDQTGTEAFF	few	TRBJ1-1	TRBV4-1
CASYPMGLNTEAFF	few	TRBJ1-1	TRBV6-1
CASSVWDDNEQFF	few	TRBJ2-1	TRBV9
CAKYFGDDTDTQYF	few	TRBJ2-3	TRBV21-1
CASSLLLASSYEQYF	few	TRBJ2-7	TRBV7-8
CSPSSTDTQYF	.	TRBJ2-3	TRBV29-1
CSVEAQGQGGTDTQYF	.	TRBJ2-3	TRBV29-1
CASRPDRLYNSPLHF	.	TRBJ1-6	TRBV7-9
CASSPGLAGEFRTDTQYF	.	TRBJ2-3	TRBV3-1
CASSLPPFRTGELFF	many	TRBJ2-2	TRBV5-1
CASSRGQGRHEQFF	.	TRBJ2-1	TRBV9
CASSKSGLSTEQFF	few	TRBJ2-1	TRBV6-1
CASSDSGAGGSTDTQYF	.	TRBJ2-3	TRBV6-4
CASSSHRGETQYF	once	TRBJ2-5	TRBV5-1
CAIKKDRANTEAFF	.	TRBJ1-1	TRBV10-3